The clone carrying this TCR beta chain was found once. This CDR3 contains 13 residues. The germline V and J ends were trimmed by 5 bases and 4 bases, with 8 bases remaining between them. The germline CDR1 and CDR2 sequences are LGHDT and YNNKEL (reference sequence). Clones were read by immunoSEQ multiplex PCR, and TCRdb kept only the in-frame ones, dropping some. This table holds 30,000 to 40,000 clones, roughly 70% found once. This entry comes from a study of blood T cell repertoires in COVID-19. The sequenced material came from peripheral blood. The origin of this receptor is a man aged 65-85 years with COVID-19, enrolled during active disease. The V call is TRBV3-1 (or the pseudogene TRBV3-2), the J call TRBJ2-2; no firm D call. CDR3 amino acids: CASSYSGTGELFF. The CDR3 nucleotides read TGTGCCAGCAGCTATTCGGGCACCGGGGAGCTGTTTTTT.